A selection of T cell receptor beta chains follows, all from one sample in a study of blood T cell repertoires in COVID-19. Only in-frame clones appear in the TCRdb table, and some are missing; sequencing was by immunoSEQ multiplex PCR. The data show some 50,000 clones, roughly 82% seen once. The sample was peripheral blood. Receptors were obtained from a human donor in a cohort sampled during active COVID-19. CDR3s include the opening cysteine and the closing phenylalanine or tryptophan. D genes are given only for firm matches. Size is stated for part of the rows, as once, few or many counts, or as a class when the clone is expanded.

d_gene: .; v_gene: TRBV6-6; abundance: .; j_gene: TRBJ2-7; CDR3aa: CASSYVQGSHYEQYF; CDR3nt: TGTGCCAGCAGTTACGTACAGGGCAGCCACTACGAGCAGTACTTC
d_gene: .; v_gene: TRBV14; abundance: .; j_gene: TRBJ2-2; CDR3aa: CASSQVRTENTGELFF; CDR3nt: TGTGCCAGCAGCCAAGTTCGGACAGAGAACACCGGGGAGCTGTTTTTT
d_gene: TRBD1; v_gene: TRBV27; abundance: .; j_gene: TRBJ1-2; CDR3aa: CASSLSRGLGRGYTF; CDR3nt: TGTGCCAGCAGTTTATCGAGGGGGCTGGGAAGGGGCTACACCTTC
d_gene: .; v_gene: TRBV6-6; abundance: .; j_gene: TRBJ2-3; CDR3aa: CASSYSGKATDTQYF; CDR3nt: TGTGCCAGCAGTTACTCCGGGAAGGCCACAGATACGCAGTATTTT
d_gene: TRBD2; v_gene: TRBV10-3; abundance: .; j_gene: TRBJ2-1; CDR3aa: CAIKAGDAWNEQFF; CDR3nt: TGTGCCATCAAGGCGGGAGATGCCTGGAATGAGCAGTTCTTC
d_gene: TRBD1; v_gene: TRBV19; abundance: once; j_gene: TRBJ2-7; CDR3aa: CASSIGTGTGVQYF; CDR3nt: TGTGCCAGTAGTATAGGGACCGGGACAGGGGTGCAGTACTTC
d_gene: TRBD1; v_gene: TRBV7-2; abundance: .; j_gene: TRBJ2-7; CDR3aa: CASSSPGTGNYEQYF; CDR3nt: TGTGCCAGCAGCTCCCCCGGGACAGGGAACTACGAGCAGTACTTC
d_gene: .; v_gene: TRBV9; abundance: once; j_gene: TRBJ2-3; CDR3aa: CASSADSHTDTQYF; CDR3nt: TGTGCCAGCAGCGCCGACAGCCACACAGATACGCAGTATTTT
d_gene: TRBD1; v_gene: TRBV5-1; abundance: .; j_gene: TRBJ2-4; CDR3aa: CASSLDQGAAKNIQYF; CDR3nt: TGCGCCAGCAGCTTGGACCAGGGGGCGGCCAAAAACATTCAGTACTTC
d_gene: .; v_gene: TRBV28; abundance: once; j_gene: TRBJ1-3; CDR3aa: CASSFGLYSGNTIYF; CDR3nt: TGTGCCAGCAGTTTCGGTCTCTACTCTGGAAACACCATATATTTT
d_gene: .; v_gene: TRBV5-4; abundance: .; j_gene: TRBJ1-6; CDR3aa: CASSLVPGQDSPLHF; CDR3nt: TGTGCCAGCAGCTTGGTTCCAGGGCAGGATTCACCCCTCCACTTT
d_gene: .; v_gene: TRBV7-2; abundance: .; j_gene: TRBJ2-5; CDR3aa: CASSLERRETQYF; CDR3nt: TGTGCCAGCAGCTTAGAACGGAGGGAGACCCAGTACTTC
d_gene: TRBD1; v_gene: TRBV6-5; abundance: few; j_gene: TRBJ1-2; CDR3aa: CASSSDGTDYTF; CDR3nt: TGTGCCAGCAGTTCCGACGGGACAGATTACACCTTC
d_gene: TRBD1; v_gene: TRBV6-6; abundance: .; j_gene: TRBJ1-2; CDR3aa: CASSLFLTGSSGYTF; CDR3nt: TGTGCCAGCAGTTTATTTCTGACAGGGAGCTCTGGCTACACCTTC
d_gene: .; v_gene: TRBV19; abundance: .; j_gene: TRBJ1-3; CDR3aa: CASSSFPGQKVNTIYF; CDR3nt: TGTGCCAGTAGCTCCTTCCCGGGACAAAAGGTGAACACCATATATTTT
d_gene: .; v_gene: TRBV5-1; abundance: .; j_gene: TRBJ2-7; CDR3aa: CASSLIFSGPDEQYF; CDR3nt: TGCGCCAGCAGCTTGATTTTTAGCGGTCCTGATGAGCAGTACTTC
d_gene: TRBD1; v_gene: TRBV18; abundance: .; j_gene: TRBJ1-4; CDR3aa: CASSPIRDRANEKLFF; CDR3nt: TGTGCCAGCTCACCAATCCGGGACAGGGCTAATGAAAAACTGTTTTTT
d_gene: .; v_gene: TRBV5-1; abundance: .; j_gene: TRBJ2-7; CDR3aa: CASSPTGNTYEQYF; CDR3nt: TGCGCCAGCAGCCCCACCGGGAACACCTACGAGCAGTACTTC
d_gene: .; v_gene: TRBV28; abundance: .; j_gene: TRBJ1-1; CDR3aa: CASSSTGLANTEAFF; CDR3nt: TGTGCCAGCAGTTCCACAGGGTTGGCGAACACTGAAGCTTTCTTT
d_gene: .; v_gene: TRBV29-1; abundance: .; j_gene: TRBJ2-7; CDR3aa: CSVQSYEQYF; CDR3nt: TGCAGCGTTCAATCCTACGAGCAGTACTTC
d_gene: TRBD1; v_gene: TRBV18; abundance: .; j_gene: TRBJ2-1; CDR3aa: CASSPPGQGYNEQFF; CDR3nt: TGTGCCAGCTCGCCCCCGGGACAGGGTTACAATGAGCAGTTCTTC
d_gene: TRBD2; v_gene: TRBV19; abundance: .; j_gene: TRBJ2-3; CDR3aa: CASTAGSGGLDTQYF; CDR3nt: TGTGCCAGTACAGCGGGGTCGGGAGGTTTAGATACGCAGTATTTT
d_gene: .; v_gene: TRBV4-3; abundance: once; j_gene: TRBJ1-6; CDR3aa: CASSRYPGSGALHF; CDR3nt: TGCGCCAGCAGCCGTTATCCGGGGTCCGGGGCCCTCCACTTT
d_gene: TRBD1; v_gene: TRBV4-1; abundance: .; j_gene: TRBJ1-1; CDR3aa: CASSQGDRGNTEAFF; CDR3nt: TGCGCCAGCAGCCAAGGGGACAGGGGCAACACTGAAGCTTTCTTT
d_gene: TRBD2; v_gene: TRBV2; abundance: .; j_gene: TRBJ2-1; CDR3aa: CATQIRLAGAAYNEQFF; CDR3nt: TGTGCCACCCAAATCCGACTAGCGGGAGCCGCTTACAATGAGCAGTTCTTC
d_gene: .; v_gene: TRBV29-1; abundance: .; j_gene: TRBJ2-5; CDR3aa: CSVGQVVETQYF; CDR3nt: TGCAGCGTTGGGCAGGTTGTCGAGACCCAGTACTTC
d_gene: TRBD1; v_gene: TRBV7-2; abundance: .; j_gene: TRBJ2-7; CDR3aa: CASSPRRDRVGEQYF; CDR3nt: TGTGCCAGCAGCCCCAGACGGGACAGGGTAGGCGAGCAGTACTTC
d_gene: TRBD1; v_gene: TRBV27; abundance: .; j_gene: TRBJ2-3; CDR3aa: CASSFETGALDTQYF; CDR3nt: TGTGCCAGCAGTTTTGAGACAGGGGCGCTGGATACGCAGTATTTT
d_gene: .; v_gene: TRBV9; abundance: few; j_gene: TRBJ2-7; CDR3aa: CASSVGAKRYEQYF; CDR3nt: TGTGCCAGCAGCGTAGGCGCAAAGCGCTACGAGCAGTACTTC
d_gene: TRBD1; v_gene: TRBV7-3; abundance: .; j_gene: TRBJ1-5; CDR3aa: CASSHRQGRQPQHF; CDR3nt: TGTGCCAGCAGCCACCGACAGGGGCGTCAGCCCCAGCATTTT
d_gene: .; v_gene: TRBV10-3; abundance: .; j_gene: TRBJ1-2; CDR3aa: CAISVEATYGYTF; CDR3nt: TGTGCCATCAGTGTCGAAGCCACCTATGGCTACACCTTC
d_gene: TRBD1; v_gene: TRBV24-1; abundance: once; j_gene: TRBJ1-1; CDR3aa: CATSDLLDELGQGNQNEAFF; CDR3nt: TGTGCCACCAGTGATTTGCTAGATGAATTGGGACAGGGAAACCAAAATGAAGCTTTCTTT
d_gene: .; v_gene: TRBV5-6; abundance: .; j_gene: TRBJ1-2; CDR3aa: CASSLAGTHGYTF; CDR3nt: TGTGCCAGCAGCTTGGCGGGTACGCATGGCTACACCTTC
d_gene: .; v_gene: TRBV24-1; abundance: .; j_gene: TRBJ2-7; CDR3aa: CATSDSGYGQTPQYEQYF; CDR3nt: TGTGCCACCAGTGATTCGGGGTATGGACAGACTCCTCAGTACGAGCAGTACTTC
d_gene: TRBD2; v_gene: TRBV29-1; abundance: .; j_gene: TRBJ2-3; CDR3aa: CSVEPSGGAGDTQYF; CDR3nt: TGCAGCGTTGAACCTAGCGGGGGGGCGGGAGATACGCAGTATTTT
d_gene: TRBD1; v_gene: TRBV6-5; abundance: .; j_gene: TRBJ1-5; CDR3aa: CASRRQGDQPQHF; CDR3nt: TGTGCCAGCAGGCGACAGGGGGATCAGCCCCAGCATTTT
d_gene: TRBD1; v_gene: TRBV5-6; abundance: .; j_gene: TRBJ1-1; CDR3aa: CASSPGTGALNTEAFF; CDR3nt: TGTGCCAGCAGCCCCGGGACAGGGGCCCTGAACACTGAAGCTTTCTTT
d_gene: TRBD1; v_gene: TRBV27; abundance: .; j_gene: TRBJ2-5; CDR3aa: CASSSHTPQTGPQETQYF; CDR3nt: TGTGCCAGCAGTTCCCACACTCCTCAGACAGGGCCCCAAGAGACCCAGTACTTC
d_gene: .; v_gene: TRBV20-1; abundance: .; j_gene: TRBJ2-6; CDR3aa: CSASGLSGANVLTF; CDR3nt: TGCAGTGCCAGTGGCCTATCTGGGGCCAACGTCCTGACTTTC
d_gene: TRBD1; v_gene: TRBV18; abundance: .; j_gene: TRBJ2-5; CDR3aa: CASSRNAVEGAETQYF; CDR3nt: TGTGCCAGCTCACGAAACGCCGTCGAGGGGGCGGAGACCCAGTACTTC
d_gene: TRBD2; v_gene: TRBV11-2; abundance: .; j_gene: TRBJ2-1; CDR3aa: CASSLELAGYNEQFF; CDR3nt: TGTGCCAGCAGCTTAGAGCTAGCGGGTTACAATGAGCAGTTCTTC
d_gene: .; v_gene: TRBV29-1; abundance: .; j_gene: TRBJ2-1; CDR3aa: CSVEGVAGIYNEQFF; CDR3nt: TGCAGCGTTGAAGGGGTTGCGGGGATCTACAATGAGCAGTTCTTC
d_gene: .; v_gene: TRBV5-5; abundance: .; j_gene: TRBJ2-7; CDR3aa: CASSLAPGAIYEQYF; CDR3nt: TGTGCCAGCAGCTTGGCTCCCGGTGCCATCTACGAGCAGTACTTC
d_gene: .; v_gene: TRBV21-1; abundance: .; j_gene: TRBJ2-2; CDR3aa: CASRGSKANTGELFF; CDR3nt: TGTGCCAGCAGGGGGAGCAAAGCGAACACCGGGGAGCTGTTTTTT
d_gene: TRBD1; v_gene: TRBV4-3; abundance: .; j_gene: TRBJ2-3; CDR3aa: CASSQGRMRGRRTDTQYF; CDR3nt: TGCGCCAGCAGCCAAGGAAGAATGAGGGGGCGGCGCACAGATACGCAGTATTTT
d_gene: TRBD1; v_gene: TRBV2; abundance: once; j_gene: TRBJ2-2; CDR3aa: CASSATGGLTGELFF; CDR3nt: TGTGCCAGCAGTGCGACAGGGGGCTTGACCGGGGAGCTGTTTTTT
d_gene: .; v_gene: TRBV5-1; abundance: .; j_gene: TRBJ2-7; CDR3aa: CASSEHIGDTRYEQYF; CDR3nt: TGCGCCAGCAGCGAGCACATTGGGGACACTAGATACGAGCAGTACTTC
d_gene: TRBD2; v_gene: TRBV19; abundance: few; j_gene: TRBJ2-3; CDR3aa: CASSMGLIAGGTTDTQYF; CDR3nt: TGTGCCAGTAGTATGGGACTCATAGCGGGGGGAACCACAGATACGCAGTATTTT